The rows below give T cell receptor beta chains drawn from one sample of a study of blood T cell repertoires in COVID-19. The repertoire was sequenced with immunoSEQ multiplex PCR; TCRdb's copy has only in-frame clones and lacks some. The repertoire includes about 230,000 clones, about 79% of them detected once, and approximately 2.3% sits in the top ten. Material: peripheral blood. The receptors come from a man aged 35 to 55 who had recovered from COVID-19. The CDR3 runs from the conserved cysteine through the conserved F or W. The order of the fields is V gene, clone size, D gene, J gene, CDR3 protein, CDR3 DNA. D genes are given only for firm matches. For some rows the clone size is stated as once, few or many, or as a class when expanded; others skip it.

>TRBV6-5|few|NA|TRBJ1-5
CASSYGGGENQPQHF
TGTGCCAGCAGCTACGGCGGCGGTGAAAATCAGCCCCAGCATTTT
>TRBV7-8|NA|NA|TRBJ1-5
CASSSPSRDGNQPQHF
TGTGCCAGCAGCTCTCCCAGCAGGGATGGCAATCAGCCCCAGCATTTT
>TRBV5-5|NA|NA|TRBJ1-6
CASSLAWGDNSPLHF
TGTGCCAGCAGCTTGGCCTGGGGCGATAATTCACCCCTCCACTTT
>TRBV7-2|NA|TRBD1|TRBJ2-7
CASSPTGVEQYF
TGTGCCAGCAGCCCCACAGGGGTTGAGCAGTACTTC
>TRBV5-5|once|TRBD2|TRBJ2-3
CASSLFAGGSDTQYF
TGTGCCAGCAGCTTGTTTGCGGGAGGGTCAGATACGCAGTATTTT
>TRBV7-9|NA|TRBD1|TRBJ1-2
CASSLTGVPGGYTF
TGTGCCAGCAGCCTGACAGGGGTCCCGGGGGGCTACACCTTC
>TRBV3-1/TRBV3-2|NA|TRBD2|TRBJ2-2
CASSLSGLAGTGELFF
TGTGCCAGCAGCCTTTCCGGACTAGCGGGGACCGGGGAGCTGTTTTTT
>TRBV6-2/TRBV6-3|NA|TRBD2|TRBJ2-2
CASSYSETGEGTGELFF
TGTGCCAGCAGTTACTCTGAGACTGGGGAGGGGACCGGGGAGCTGTTTTTT
>TRBV6-2/TRBV6-3|NA|NA|TRBJ2-5
CASSYSPDKLKETQYF
TGTGCCAGCAGTTACTCACCGGACAAACTGAAAGAGACCCAGTACTTC
>TRBV10-2|few|NA|TRBJ1-5
CASSDTGYSNQPQHF
TGCGCCAGCAGTGATACCGGTTATAGCAATCAGCCCCAGCATTTT
>TRBV6-5|NA|NA|TRBJ1-3
CASSNSGNTIYF
TGTGCCAGCAGCAACTCTGGAAACACCATATATTTT
>TRBV6-5|once|NA|TRBJ2-3
CASSTNGGPRDTQYF
TGTGCCAGCAGCACCAACGGGGGACCGAGGGATACGCAGTATTTT
>TRBV20-1|NA|NA|TRBJ2-7
CSASRRGYEQYF
TGCAGTGCTAGTCGCAGGGGCTACGAGCAGTACTTC
>TRBV19|NA|NA|TRBJ1-5
CASSIGGAGNQPQHF
TGTGCCAGTAGTATCGGGGGGGCAGGAAATCAGCCCCAGCATTTT
>TRBV7-8|NA|TRBD1|TRBJ1-2
CASSPGTAGYTF
TGTGCCAGCAGCCCAGGGACAGCTGGCTACACCTTC
>TRBV5-4|NA|TRBD1|TRBJ2-7
CASSSRDRAYEQYF
TGTGCCAGCAGCTCCCGGGACAGAGCCTACGAGCAGTACTTC
>TRBV6-5|NA|NA|TRBJ2-5
CASSRDKETQYF
TGTGCCAGCAGTCGGGACAAAGAGACCCAGTACTTC
>TRBV5-1|NA|TRBD1|TRBJ1-1
CASSYAGGLVDTEAFF
TGCGCCAGCAGCTATGCAGGGGGCCTGGTGGACACTGAAGCTTTCTTT
>TRBV6-5|NA|NA|TRBJ1-3
CASSPSPYSGNTIYF
TGTGCCAGCAGTCCAAGCCCCTACTCTGGAAACACCATATATTTT
>TRBV6-4|NA|NA|TRBJ1-2
CASSDWGTPGYTF
TGTGCCAGCAGTGACTGGGGCACACCCGGCTACACCTTC
>TRBV4-1|NA|NA|TRBJ2-2
CASSQVSGDPTGELFF
TGCGCCAGCAGCCAAGTTTCGGGGGATCCCACCGGGGAGCTGTTTTTT
>TRBV18|NA|TRBD2|TRBJ2-1
CASSPPGTSSYNEQFF
TGTGCCAGCTCACCACCCGGGACTAGCTCCTACAATGAGCAGTTCTTC
>TRBV11-3|NA|NA|TRBJ2-2
CASSLPSGSNTGELFF
TGTGCCAGCAGCTTACCCTCGGGGTCGAACACCGGGGAGCTGTTTTTT
>TRBV12-5|once|TRBD2|TRBJ2-2
CASGRPSSGLANTGELFF
TGTGCTAGTGGGCGCCCCTCTAGCGGTTTGGCGAACACCGGGGAGCTGTTTTTT
>TRBV29-1|NA|NA|TRBJ2-3
CSVNPRGTSTDTQYF
TGCAGCGTTAACCCCAGAGGGACTAGCACAGATACGCAGTATTTT
>TRBV7-2|NA|TRBD1|TRBJ2-7
CASSQDRLAYEQYF
TGTGCCAGCAGCCAGGACAGGTTAGCCTACGAGCAGTACTTC
>TRBV10-3|NA|NA|TRBJ2-5
CAISEFEETQYF
TGTGCCATCAGTGAGTTTGAGGAGACCCAGTACTTC
>TRBV30|NA|NA|TRBJ2-3
CAWSVLRSQYF
TGTGCCTGGAGTGTACTCCGGTCGCAGTATTTT
>TRBV21-1|NA|NA|TRBJ2-1
CASTGGRGPFWPYNEQFF
TGTGCCAGCACTGGGGGCAGGGGTCCCTTCTGGCCCTACAATGAGCAGTTCTTC
>TRBV30|NA|NA|TRBJ1-1
CAWSAVTEAFF
TGTGCCTGGAGTGCGGTCACTGAAGCTTTCTTT
>TRBV12-3/TRBV12-4|NA|NA|TRBJ1-2
CASSFRGNYGYTF
TGTGCCAGCAGTTTCAGGGGAAACTATGGCTACACCTTC
>TRBV24-1|NA|TRBD2|TRBJ2-3
CATSDPSGGTDTQYF
TGTGCCACCAGTGACCCTAGCGGGGGCACAGATACGCAGTATTTT
>TRBV6-6|once|TRBD1|TRBJ1-1
CASSYGTGGAKAFF
TGTGCCAGCAGTTACGGGACAGGGGGGGCCAAGGCTTTCTTT
>TRBV6-5|NA|NA|TRBJ2-5
CASSSRRHGETQYF
TGTGCCAGCAGTTCCAGAAGACACGGAGAGACCCAGTACTTC
>TRBV30|NA|NA|TRBJ2-7
CAWSLEGSNEQYF
TGTGCCTGGAGTCTAGAAGGGAGCAACGAGCAGTACTTC
>TRBV15|few|NA|TRBJ2-5
CATSRDPGQQETQYF
TGTGCCACCAGCAGAGATCCCGGACAGCAAGAGACCCAGTACTTC
>TRBV6-2/TRBV6-3|once|TRBD2|TRBJ2-5
CASSGTSGYQETQYF
TGTGCCAGCAGTGGGACTAGCGGGTACCAAGAGACCCAGTACTTC
>TRBV30|NA|TRBD2|TRBJ2-7
CAWSGGGSTYEQYF
TGTGCCTGGAGTGGGGGGGGATCTACCTACGAGCAGTACTTC
>TRBV4-3|NA|NA|TRBJ2-1
CASSQDLASPYNEQFF
TGCGCCAGCAGCCAAGATCTGGCTAGCCCTTACAATGAGCAGTTCTTC
>TRBV3-1/TRBV3-2|NA|NA|TRBJ1-6
CASSQDSGNSPLHF
TGTGCCAGCAGCCAAGATTCGGGGAATTCACCCCTCCACTTT
>TRBV5-1|once|TRBD1|TRBJ1-4
CASSLPGQGAQRPEKLFF
TGCGCCAGCAGCTTACCGGGACAGGGGGCGCAGAGGCCTGAAAAACTGTTTTTT
>TRBV15|NA|NA|TRBJ2-1
CATSRDLAGKGNEQFF
TGTGCCACCAGCAGAGATCTGGCAGGGAAGGGCAATGAGCAGTTCTTC
>TRBV5-4|NA|NA|TRBJ1-2
CASSLAGGRLDTF
TGTGCCAGCAGCTTGGCCGGCGGGCGGTTGGACACCTTC
>TRBV19|NA|TRBD2|TRBJ2-6
CASSIFGRSSGANVLTF
TGTGCCAGTAGTATCTTCGGGAGGAGCTCTGGGGCCAACGTCCTGACTTTC
>TRBV30|NA|TRBD2|TRBJ2-1
CAWSYTVTSGSFGSYNEQFF
TGTGCCTGGAGTTACACCGTGACTAGCGGGAGTTTTGGCTCCTACAATGAGCAGTTCTTC
>TRBV18|NA|TRBD2|TRBJ2-3
CASSPAGEIPDTQYF
TGTGCCAGCTCACCAGCGGGGGAAATTCCAGATACGCAGTATTTT
>TRBV20-1|NA|NA|TRBJ2-2
CSASIFPNTGELFF
TGCAGTGCTAGTATCTTCCCCAACACCGGGGAGCTGTTTTTT
>TRBV7-2|NA|TRBD2|TRBJ2-2
CASSLVGPSGTGELFF
TGTGCCAGCAGCTTAGTGGGTCCTAGCGGGACCGGGGAGCTGTTTTTT
>TRBV21-1|NA|NA|TRBJ2-2
CASSKTSGRSNTGELFF
TGTGCCAGCAGCAAAACTAGCGGGAGGTCCAACACCGGGGAGCTGTTTTTT
>TRBV5-1|NA|TRBD1|TRBJ1-1
CASSPGTGWTTEAFF
TGCGCCAGCAGCCCGGGGACAGGGTGGACCACTGAAGCTTTCTTT
>TRBV5-1|NA|NA|TRBJ2-1
CASSLASGVYNEQFF
TGCGCCAGCAGCTTGGCCTCGGGGGTTTACAATGAGCAGTTCTTC
>TRBV5-1|NA|NA|TRBJ1-1
CASSLGGDTEAFF
TGCGCCAGCAGCTTGGGGGGCGACACTGAAGCTTTCTTT
>TRBV30|NA|NA|TRBJ1-2
CAWSATATGGYGYTF
TGTGCCTGGAGCGCCACCGCGACGGGGGGCTATGGCTACACCTTC